The text below deals with one T cell receptor beta chain. In the PCR, 60 Vbeta and 13 Jbeta primers were used. Clones were read by immunoSEQ multiplex PCR, and TCRdb kept only the in-frame ones, dropping some. The table records 160,000 or so clones, about 72% of them present only once. These data are taken from a study of cytomegalovirus exposure and HLA in healthy donors. The CDR3 extends over 13 amino acids. V dropped 11 bases and J dropped 4 bases, with 12 bases sitting between them. The germline V gene has CDR1 MNHNS and CDR2 SASEGT. The sequence came from a male donor in good health and CMV-seronegative. The J gene is TRBJ2-6, the V gene TRBV6-1; tentatively, D is TRBD1 (6 bases). Specimen: PBMCs. For the CDR3, the DNA is TGTGCCGTCAGGGGTTCCGGGGCCAACGTCCTGACTTTC. Translation: CAVRGSGANVLTF.